This T cell receptor (beta chain) was profiled in a study of cytomegalovirus exposure and HLA in healthy donors (dated by TCRdb to 2016 to 2017). Study-level background: In an earlier analysis of several hundred of the donors, 250 to 350 Gb of sequence data and approximately 100 million unique TCR beta sequences from 150 million to 200 million T cells were reported. An early release covering just under 650 HLA-typed donors comprised about 300 gigabases of sequencing data and about 90 million unique TCR sequences. The genetic ancestry cluster associated with self-reported Caucasian donors included 81% of the 350 to 500 genotyped donors. The study aimed to test whether cataloging public T cell receptors could reveal signatures of past pathogen exposure. The study profiled the T cell repertoires of more than 500 subjects by immunosequencing and related them to cytomegalovirus serostatus. Besides the first cohort of around 700 subjects, a separate validation cohort made up of 120 or so different subjects was used. To predict cytomegalovirus infection status, the study combined high-throughput TCR immunosequencing, statistical association of individual TCRs with disease status, and machine learning. To study patterns of TCR occurrence, a later analysis re-analyzed previously published TCR beta repertoires from 500 to 850 donors and added high-resolution HLA genotyping. Rather than drawing on any new phenotypic data, the later analysis identified candidate immune exposures from TCR beta sequences and the way those sequences occurred across donors. An earlier analysis of around 580 of the donors used high-throughput TCR beta sequencing to judge whether each TCR beta V gene segment behaved as functional or pseudogenic. Donor age, sex, ethnicity and CMV serostatus were compiled alongside the repertoire data. A later genetic analysis used genome-wide SNP genotypes for about 55% of the 666 donors, treating that subset as a discovery cohort. Every repertoire in the discovery cohort had been generated on one and the same sequencing platform. HLA typing included class I and class II loci at four-digit resolution. The number of typed donors differed by locus: roughly 629-640 for A, B, C, DRB1 and DQB1; approximately 520 for DQA1; roughly 600 for DPA1; and around 490 for DPB1. Roughly five DR-DQ haplotypes were handled as single units for association and clustering, since linkage in the cohort was strong. Among roughly 370 genotyped donors of the cohort, an average of about 240,000 unique TCR beta nucleotide sequences were sequenced per donor, approximately 20% of them non-productive.

A word on this clone: Its antigen is currently not known. No qualities accompany the bases; no much larger clone lies one base away.

The cohort comprised 710 or so healthy bone marrow donors. At the time of sampling, all cohort members were nominally healthy, though unrecorded immune exposures were likely present. The donor was CMV seropositive and was included in the group of some 290 seropositive cohort members. Every donor gave a peripheral blood sample, and the peripheral blood mononuclear cells from that sample were used for TCR beta sequencing. The Qiagen DNeasy Blood Extraction Kit was used to extract genomic DNA from the blood cell samples. Library construction relied on the immunoSEQ multiplex PCR assay. For the multiplex PCR, a mixture combining 60 forward primers for TCR Vbeta segments and 13 reverse primers for TCR Jbeta segments was used. The CDR3 region of rearranged TCR beta genes was amplified from genomic DNA by a multiplex PCR assay. The amplified TCR beta libraries were sequenced on the Illumina HiSeq System as 87-base-pair reads. Processing in the source paper ran as follows. A later analysis counted tens of millions of unique TCR beta chains across the roughly 700 repertoires, and some 11 million of these chains were shared by at least two donors. Raw reads were error-corrected and collapsed into unique sequences with a nearest-neighbor algorithm that merged closely related sequences to remove PCR and sequencing errors. CDR3 sequences were aligned to IMGT reference sequences to assign V, D and J gene segments. Each retained sequence needed at least a six-nucleotide match to both a V gene segment and a J gene segment. Rearrangements were called productive when the CDR3 lacked stop codons and stayed in frame with V and J; all others were non-productive. CDR3 was defined by IMGT convention, running from the second conserved V-encoded cysteine to the conserved J-encoded phenylalanine. Sequences without an unambiguous match to a single V gene segment were excluded from the earlier analysis of almost 600 of the donors. An earlier analysis of a few hundred of the donors called V segments functional above 56.7% productive rearrangements and segregating when the between-donor standard deviation exceeded 5%. A statistical classification framework was built for diagnosing cytomegalovirus status from the catalog of TCR beta chain sequences. V and J gene assignment, in a later analysis, came from comparing TCR nucleotide sequences with IMGT/GENE-DB human TR gene sequences. In a later analysis, CDR3 sequences and most-parsimonious VDJ recombination scenarios were assigned using the TCRdist pipeline. In a later analysis, every TCR beta chain was defined by the combination of its CDR3 amino acid sequence and its V-gene family, and reads without a unique V-gene family were dropped. To address suspected cross-contamination and a sequencing artifact, a later analysis removed 450 to 700 highly shared, low-generation-probability nucleotide sequences. In a later analysis, a clonal expansion index for each public chain was calculated from normalized within-repertoire ranks of inferred template counts. In a later analysis, generation probabilities were computed using a VDJ recombination model fitted to out-of-frame rearrangements, and the results were checked against IGoR. In a later analysis, TCR-TCR, TCR-HLA and TCR-CMV co-occurrence was scored with hypergeometric tests, and a repertoire-size bias correction was applied to TCR pairs. In a later analysis, false discovery rates were estimated by permuting HLA or CMV assignments 20 times. A later analysis grouped co-occurring TCRs with DBSCAN, adding TCRdist sequence similarity when clustering within HLA-allele-positive subsets. Repertoires with fewer than 30,000 or more than 120,000 public chains, plus five repertoires with anomalous nucleotide sharing, were excluded from co-occurrence clustering. Imported from immuneACCESS, the table was reduced by TCRdb to in-frame sequences with V and J called. These copies leave out some clones; in studies compared against another copy, an unresolved V gene accounts for under half, and the cause of the remainder is not known. That table furnishes V, J and clone size, whereas the DNA furnished D and trimming. This sample gives about 160,000 clones in total; around 83% of them show up just once. The ten largest clones take up around 6.6% of the sample.

CDR1 and CDR2, per the germline V gene, are SGDLS and YYNGEE. V is cut back by 2 bases and J by 2 bases, with 10 bases in the junction unmatched. The CDR3 runs 19 residues from the cysteine to the phenylalanine. Only the CDR3 region is kept as DNA, spanning 57 bases read in frame from base 1. What the work shows at the level of the full study, not this receptor alone: In a later analysis, HLA-associated TCR beta chains were found to be more clonally expanded and to have lower generation probabilities than equally common non-associated chains. Correlated functional status among segregating V segments might be attributable to linkage disequilibrium, but an unknown experimental factor could not be ruled out. In a later analysis, several top co-occurrence clusters were reported to appear linked to parvovirus B19, influenza, CMV and Epstein-Barr virus. It was suggested by the authors that the approach could potentially be generalized to other disease states and immunological phenotypes. Cytomegalovirus status was reported to be diagnosed by the classifier with high specificity and sensitivity in both the original and validation cohorts. CMV serostatus was the only immune exposure information available for the cohort. A further reported finding was that TCR beta sequences accurately predicted the HLA-A and HLA-B alleles for most subjects in the first cohort. In vitro tests confirmed that three of the cytomegalovirus-associated TCR beta chains recognize cytomegalovirus antigens. This cohort had only TCR beta chains sequenced, and the lack of alpha or paired-chain data limited which features could be detected. Assigning TCR associations to individual alleles was difficult when HLA alleles, especially DR and DQ, strongly co-occurred. A later analysis found that TCR association rates varied across HLA loci, with DRB1 alleles showing the most associated TCRs and HLA-C alleles the fewest. About 17 rarely observed V segments, including chromosome 9 orphons, were excluded from the earlier analysis of several hundred of the donors because counts were too low. Because some donors lacked HLA typing at each locus, the association tests relied only on the typed subset. The study gave a list of 150 to 200 TCR beta chains associated with cytomegalovirus. While some public TCRs were present in many individuals, most TCR sequences turned up only very rarely across donors. In a later genetic analysis, a missense DCLRE1C variant was associated with V-gene and J-gene trimming of TCR beta chains, and the association was replicated in an independent cohort. At a false discovery rate of 0.05, a later analysis linked some 17,000 TCR beta sequences to specific HLA alleles. In an earlier analysis of some 540 of the donors, most TCR beta V segments appeared in productive rearrangements about 87% or about 30% of the time, broadly matching IMGT annotations. Roughly uniform sequencing depth across donors was assumed in presence/absence analyses, although this assumption may not hold. Most CMV-associated TCR beta chains appeared to be HLA-restricted in a later analysis, and the HLA associations seemed to be driven largely by CMV exposure. The 87-base-pair reads could not distinguish some IMGT-functional V segments, including TRBV6-2 and TRBV6-3, so those segments were excluded. A cluster of highly shared sequence variants was judged likely to be a technical artifact of the sequencing pipeline. According to a later genetic analysis, donors in an Asian-associated ancestry cluster had fewer N-insertions in productive TCRs than the approximately 630-donor mean.

In this chain, TRBV9 is recombined with TRBJ2-3, with TRBD2 identical over 14 junction bases. The clonotype comes from a man aged 50 to 59 in good health and CMV-seropositive. The source material was PBMCs. The nucleotide sequence is TGTGCCAGCAGCGTGGGGACAGGACTAGCGGGAGGATACACAGATACGCAGTATTTT. It translates as CASSVGTGLAGGYTDTQYF.